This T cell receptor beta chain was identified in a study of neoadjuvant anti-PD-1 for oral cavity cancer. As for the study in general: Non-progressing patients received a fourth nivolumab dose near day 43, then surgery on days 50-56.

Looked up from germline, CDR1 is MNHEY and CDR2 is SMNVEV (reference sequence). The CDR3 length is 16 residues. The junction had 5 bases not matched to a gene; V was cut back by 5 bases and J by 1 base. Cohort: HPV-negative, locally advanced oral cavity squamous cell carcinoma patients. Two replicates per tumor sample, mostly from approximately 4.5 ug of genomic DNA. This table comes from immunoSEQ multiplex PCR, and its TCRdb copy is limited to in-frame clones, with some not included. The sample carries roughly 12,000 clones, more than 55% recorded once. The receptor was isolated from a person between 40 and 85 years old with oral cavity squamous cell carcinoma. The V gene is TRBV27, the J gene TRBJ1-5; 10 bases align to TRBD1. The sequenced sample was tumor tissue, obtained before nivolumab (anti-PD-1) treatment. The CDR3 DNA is TGTGCCAGCAGTAGACAGGGGGCAGGCAGCAATCAGCCCCAGCATTTT. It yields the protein CASSRQGAGSNQPQHF.